This T cell receptor (beta chain) originates from a study of T cells in Graves' hyperthyroidism and ophthalmopathy. Amplified regions were TCR beta CDR3 sequences from RNA transcripts. HTBI primers were the set used in a first-round RT-PCR of the TCR CDR3. In TCRdb, the multiplex PCR reads were re-called with MiXCR into one record per CDR3 protein. The sample shows around 390,000 distinct CDR3 sequences, roughly 15% of them seen only once. V dropped 6 bases and J dropped 9; count of bases not matched to a gene: 7. CDR3 length: 14 residues. Looked up from germline, CDR1 is SNHLY and CDR2 is FYNNEI. The sequencing sample was made of blood. The rearrangement joins TRBV2 to TRBJ1-6; 8 nucleotides match TRBD1. The TCR originated in a woman aged 25 to 39 with Graves' ophthalmopathy. The CDR3 here is CASSGQGLGSPLHF. CDR3 coding DNA: TGTGCCAGCAGCGGACAGGGATTGGGTTCACCCCTCCACTTT.